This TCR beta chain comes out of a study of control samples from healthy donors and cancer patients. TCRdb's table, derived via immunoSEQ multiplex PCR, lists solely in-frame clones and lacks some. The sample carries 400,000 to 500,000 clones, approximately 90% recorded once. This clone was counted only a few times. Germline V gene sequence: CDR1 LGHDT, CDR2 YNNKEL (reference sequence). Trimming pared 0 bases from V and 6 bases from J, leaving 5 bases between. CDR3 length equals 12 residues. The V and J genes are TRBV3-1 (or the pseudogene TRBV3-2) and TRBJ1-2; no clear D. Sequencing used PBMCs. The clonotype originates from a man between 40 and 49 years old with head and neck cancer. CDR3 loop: CASSQDSHGYTF. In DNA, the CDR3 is TGTGCCAGCAGCCAAGACAGTCATGGCTACACCTTC.